This TCR beta chain was sequenced for a study of somatic mutations in cytotoxic T cells in rheumatoid arthritis. Study-wide background: Blood samples of approximately 30 ml were drawn from patients (in EDTA) right after diagnosis and before any treatment.

Under the authors' procedure: Published virus-specific TCRB sequences found rare matches among patient CD8+ clones larger than 1%. The repertoire was sequenced with immunoSEQ multiplex PCR; TCRdb's copy has only in-frame clones and lacks some. The DNA gave D and trimming, while V, J and clone size come from that table. The table has over 15,000 clones, 70% to 80% seen once. This clone was recorded once. What it binds is not known. Overall study results and limits: There were about an eighth of the roughly 60 patients in whom the largest CD8+ clone exceeded 20% of CD8+ cells.

This sequence originates from an adult with rheumatoid arthritis. Input material: CD8+ T cells sorted from blood.

Written as DNA, the CDR3 is TGTGCCAGCAGCCACCCAGGGACCGTAACCGGGGAGCTGTTTTTT. Its protein product is CASSHPGTVTGELFF. The chain uses TRBV7-8 and TRBJ2-2; D tentatively fits TRBD1 or TRBD2 (5 bases each). This CDR3 region has 15 residues. Germline V gives CDR1 SGHVS, CDR2 FQNEAQ. V lost 5 bases to trimming and J lost 5 bases, with 15 bases between them. Full variable domain (outside the CDR3, taken from reference TRBV7-8 and TRBJ2-2): GAGVSQSPRYKVAKRGQDVALRCDPISGHVSLFWYQQALGQGPEFLTYFQNEAQLDKSGLPSDRFFAERPEGSVSTLKIQRTQQEDSAVYLCASSHPGTVTGELFFGEGSRLTVL.